This entry is about one T cell receptor beta chain. Its specificity is unknown. TCRdb used MiXCR to reprocess the 5' RACE reads, holding one entry per CDR3 protein. Here the sample spans 550,000 to 800,000 distinct CDR3 sequences, around 7.5% being singletons. The entry originates in a study of identical twins. V gave up 1 base and J gave up 4 bases; unmatched junction bases: 6. This CDR3 is 15 amino acids long. Germline V lookup: CDR1 DFQATT, CDR2 SNEGSKA (reference sequence). Notes on the study in general: For monozygotic twins, models underestimated out-of-frame TCR alpha sharing.

These data were also reused for a study on yellow fever vaccine responses in identical twins.

This receptor was taken from a woman between 18 and 29 years old in good health. The rearrangement uses TRBV20-1 and TRBJ2-2; 7 bases line up with TRBD2. Sequenced sample: PBMCs. The CDR3 nucleotides read TGCAGTGCTAGAGTGAGCGGGGAGATCACCGGGGAGCTGTTTTTT. Its translation: CSARVSGEITGELFF.